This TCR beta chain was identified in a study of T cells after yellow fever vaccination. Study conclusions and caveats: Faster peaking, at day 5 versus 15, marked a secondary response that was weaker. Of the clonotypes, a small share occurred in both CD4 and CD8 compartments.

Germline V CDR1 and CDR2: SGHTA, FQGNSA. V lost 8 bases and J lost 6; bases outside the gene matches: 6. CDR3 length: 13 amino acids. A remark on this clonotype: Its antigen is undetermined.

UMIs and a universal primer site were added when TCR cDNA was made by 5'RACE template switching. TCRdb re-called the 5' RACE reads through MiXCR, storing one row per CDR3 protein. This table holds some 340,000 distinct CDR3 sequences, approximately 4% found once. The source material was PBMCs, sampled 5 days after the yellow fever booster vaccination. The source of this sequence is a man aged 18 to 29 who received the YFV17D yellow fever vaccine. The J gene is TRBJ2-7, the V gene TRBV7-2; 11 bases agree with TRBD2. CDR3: CASGSGGASEQYV. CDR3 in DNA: TGTGCCAGCGGTAGCGGGGGGGCGTCCGAGCAGTACGTC.